Described below is a single T cell receptor (beta chain) sequence and its context. From the germline J gene comes the end of the CDR3, since the read stops 3 residues before it. This specimen belongs to a study of T cells in women clearing cervical HPV infection. Produced via immunoSEQ multiplex PCR; TCRdb's table is partial and in-frame only. The listing records some 41,000 clones. V was pared by 5 bases and J by 5 bases, with 7 bases of the junction left unmatched. The CDR3 has 14 residues. Germline V CDR1 and CDR2: SQVTM, ANQGSEA. The J gene is TRBJ2-1, the V gene TRBV29-1, with 9 nucleotides matching TRBD2. Sequenced material: blood buffy coat. The clonotype originates from a woman between 18 and 69 years old with a cervical HPV16 infection that either progressed to CIN3+ or cleared (not recorded which). CDR3 residues: CSVLGTSLNNEQFF. The DNA read from the CDR3 is TGCAGCGTTCTCGGGACTAGCTTGAACAATGAG.